What follows is one TCR beta chain and its context. Its antigen is undetermined. This specimen comes from a study of T cells after yellow fever vaccination. Overall study results and limits: Post-booster samples contained most primary-vaccination clones (around 95% CD4, less than 90% CD8). Clonotype sharing between CD4 and CD8 compartments was small. Peak timing came faster in the weaker secondary response, day 5 versus 15.

For TCR, cDNA came from 5'RACE template switching, which added a universal primer site and UMIs. One entry per CDR3 protein, called by TCRdb with MiXCR from the 5' RACE reads. The profile shows about 160,000 distinct CDR3 sequences, roughly 8.8% of them singletons. The CDR3 has 16 amino acids. The V gene lost 5 bases and the J gene lost 2 bases, with 17 bases spanning the gap. Germline V gene sequence: CDR1 SGHVS, CDR2 FNYEAQ. This receptor was identified in a man aged 18-30 years who received the YFV17D yellow fever vaccine. The chain has TRBV7-6 and TRBJ2-3; possibly TRBD2 for D (6 bases). The sample here was CD8+ T cells sorted from PBMCs, taken 45 days after the yellow fever booster vaccination. CDR3 bases: TGTGCCAGCAGCCCGACAGCGGGCCTAAACACAGATACGCAGTATTTT. Protein: CASSPTAGLNTDTQYF.